This entry describes one T cell receptor beta chain. Germline loops: CDR1 MRHNA, CDR2 SNTAGT. V lost 6 bases, J lost 9 bases, and 4 bases stayed unmatched. This CDR3 is built from 11 residues. The authors ran the immunoSEQ assay, v3.0, at survey level. The method was immunoSEQ multiplex PCR; TCRdb's version includes in-frame clones alone and lacks a portion of them. The data contain about 19,000 clones, approximately 79% of them singletons. The source of the sample is a study of long-term antiretroviral therapy in people with HIV. This sequence joins TRBV6-4 and TRBJ1-1; TRBD1 aligns across 7 bases. The sequenced sample was unsorted PBMCs, obtained at the start of antiretroviral therapy, before treatment. The clonotype comes from a man in his late teens or twenties with HIV. The CDR3 nucleotides are TGTGCCAGCAGACGGGACAGCCAAGCTTTCTTT. Its translation is CASRRDSQAFF.